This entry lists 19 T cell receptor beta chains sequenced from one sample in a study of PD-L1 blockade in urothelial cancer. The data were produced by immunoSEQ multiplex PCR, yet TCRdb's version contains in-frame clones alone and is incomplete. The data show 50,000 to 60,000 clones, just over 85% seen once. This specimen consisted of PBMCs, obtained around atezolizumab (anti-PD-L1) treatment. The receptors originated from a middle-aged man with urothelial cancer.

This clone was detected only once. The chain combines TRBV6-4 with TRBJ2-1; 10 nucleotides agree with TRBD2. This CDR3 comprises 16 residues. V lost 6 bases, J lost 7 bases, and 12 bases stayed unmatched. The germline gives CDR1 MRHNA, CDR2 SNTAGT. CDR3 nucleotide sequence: TGTGCCAGCAGCGTGACGTCTAGCGGGAGCGGGAATGAGCAGTTCTTC. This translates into CASSVTSSGSGNEQFF.

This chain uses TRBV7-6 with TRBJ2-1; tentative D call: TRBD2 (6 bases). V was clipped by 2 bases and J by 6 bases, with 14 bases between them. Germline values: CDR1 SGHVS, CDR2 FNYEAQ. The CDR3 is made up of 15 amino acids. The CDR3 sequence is CASSLWVGEVNEQFF. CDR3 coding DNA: TGTGCCAGCAGCTTATGGGTAGGGGAGGTCAATGAGCAGTTCTTC.

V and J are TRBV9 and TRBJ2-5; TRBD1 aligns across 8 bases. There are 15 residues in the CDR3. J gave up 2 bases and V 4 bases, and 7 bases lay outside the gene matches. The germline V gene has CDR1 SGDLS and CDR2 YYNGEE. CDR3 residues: CASSPRQGWQETQYF. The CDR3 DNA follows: TGTGCCAGCAGCCCAAGACAGGGGTGGCAAGAGACCCAGTACTTC. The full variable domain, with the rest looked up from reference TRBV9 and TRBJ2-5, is DSGVTQTPKHLITATGQRVTLRCSPRSGDLSVYWYQQSLDQGLQFLIQYYNGEERAKGNILERFSAQQFPDLHSELNLSSLELGDSALYFCASSPRQGWQETQYFGPGTRLLVL.

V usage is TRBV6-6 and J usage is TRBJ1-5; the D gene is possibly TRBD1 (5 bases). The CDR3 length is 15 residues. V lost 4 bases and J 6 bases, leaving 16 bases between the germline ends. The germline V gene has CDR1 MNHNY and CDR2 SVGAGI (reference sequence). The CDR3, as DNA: TGTGCCAGCAGTTCCGGATTCCAGGGTGGTCAGCCCCAGCATTTT. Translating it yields CASSSGFQGGQPQHF.

The CDR3 DNA reads as TGTGCCAGCAGCGGGCCGAGTAGCGGGAGGAGAGATACGCAGTATTTT. It is translated as CASSGPSSGRRDTQYF. The chain couples TRBV5-4 to TRBJ2-3; 10 bases agree with TRBD2. Germline V gene data show CDR1 as SGHNT and CDR2 as YYREEE (reference sequence). Trimming cost V 4 bases and J 5 bases; bases outside gene matches: 10. This CDR3 is 16 amino acids long.

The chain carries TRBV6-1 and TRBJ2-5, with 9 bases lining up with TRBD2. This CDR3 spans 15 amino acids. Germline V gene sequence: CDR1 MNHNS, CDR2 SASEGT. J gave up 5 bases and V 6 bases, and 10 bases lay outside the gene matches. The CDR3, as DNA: TGTGCCAGCAGGTTAGCGGGAGCCGCTGGCGAGACCCAGTACTTC. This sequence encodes CASRLAGAAGETQYF.

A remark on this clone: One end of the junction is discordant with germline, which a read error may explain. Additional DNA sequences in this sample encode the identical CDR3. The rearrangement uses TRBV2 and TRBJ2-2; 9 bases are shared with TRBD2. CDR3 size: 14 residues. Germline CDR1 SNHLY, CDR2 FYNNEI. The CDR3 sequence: CASLAGAGTGELFF. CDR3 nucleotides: TGCGCCAGCTTAGCGGGAGCGGGCACCGGGGAGCTGTTTTTT. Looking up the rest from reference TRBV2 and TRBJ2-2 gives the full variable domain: EPEVTQTPSHQVTQMGQEVILRCVPISNHLYFYWYRQILGQKVEFLVSFYNNEISEKSEIFDDQFSVERPDGSNFTLKIRSTKLEDSAMYFCASLAGAGTGELFFGEGSRLTVL.

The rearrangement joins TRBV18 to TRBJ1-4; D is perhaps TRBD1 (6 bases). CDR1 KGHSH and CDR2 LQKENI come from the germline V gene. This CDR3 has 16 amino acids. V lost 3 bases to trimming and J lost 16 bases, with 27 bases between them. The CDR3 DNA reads TGTGCCAGCTCACCGATGGGGGCCATCGAGTCGGGAGGTCAGTTTTTT. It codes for CASSPMGAIESGGQFF. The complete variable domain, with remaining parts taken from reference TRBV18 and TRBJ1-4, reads NAGVMQNPRHLVRRRGQEARLRCSPMKGHSHVYWYRQLPEEGLKFMVYLQKENIIDESGMPKERFSAEFPKEGPSILRIQQVVRGDSAAYFCASSPMGAIESGGQFFGSGTQLSVL.

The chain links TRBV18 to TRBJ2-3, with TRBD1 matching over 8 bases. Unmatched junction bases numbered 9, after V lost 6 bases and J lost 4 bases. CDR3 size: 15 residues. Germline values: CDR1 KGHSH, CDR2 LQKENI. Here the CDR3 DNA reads TGTGCCAGCTCCGGTCGAACAGGGGGTTCAGATACGCAGTATTTT. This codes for CASSGRTGGSDTQYF.

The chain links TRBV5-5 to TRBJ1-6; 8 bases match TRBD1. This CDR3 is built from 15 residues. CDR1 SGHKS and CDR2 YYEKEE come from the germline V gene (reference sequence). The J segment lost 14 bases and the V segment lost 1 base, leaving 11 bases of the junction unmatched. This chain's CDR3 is CASSLIGTGLATLHF. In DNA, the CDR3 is TGTGCCAGCAGCTTGATCGGGACAGGACTCGCTACCCTCCACTTT.

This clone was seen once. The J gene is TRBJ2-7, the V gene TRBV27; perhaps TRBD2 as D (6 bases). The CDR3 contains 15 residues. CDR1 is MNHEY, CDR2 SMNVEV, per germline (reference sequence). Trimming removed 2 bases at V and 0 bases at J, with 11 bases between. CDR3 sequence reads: CASSLRRDVSYEQYF. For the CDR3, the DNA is TGTGCCAGCAGTTTAAGGCGGGACGTCTCCTACGAGCAGTACTTC.

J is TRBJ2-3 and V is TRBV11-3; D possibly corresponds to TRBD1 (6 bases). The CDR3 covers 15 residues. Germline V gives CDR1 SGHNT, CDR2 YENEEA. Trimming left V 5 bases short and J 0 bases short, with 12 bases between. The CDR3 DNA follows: TGTGCCAGCAGCCCCGGGACATATAGCACAGATACGCAGTATTTT. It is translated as CASSPGTYSTDTQYF.

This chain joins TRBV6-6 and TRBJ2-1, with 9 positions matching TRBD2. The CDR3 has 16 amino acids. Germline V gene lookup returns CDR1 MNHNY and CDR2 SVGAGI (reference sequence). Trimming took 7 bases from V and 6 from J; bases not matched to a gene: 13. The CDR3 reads CASTQGREGYLNEQFF. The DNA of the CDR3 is TGTGCCAGCACTCAGGGGCGGGAGGGTTATCTCAATGAGCAGTTCTTC.

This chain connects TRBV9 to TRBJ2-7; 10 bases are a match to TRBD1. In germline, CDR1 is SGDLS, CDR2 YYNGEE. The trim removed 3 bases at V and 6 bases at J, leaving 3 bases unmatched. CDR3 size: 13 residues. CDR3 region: CASSARTGGEQYF. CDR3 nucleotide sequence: TGTGCCAGCAGCGCTAGGACAGGGGGCGAGCAGTACTTC.

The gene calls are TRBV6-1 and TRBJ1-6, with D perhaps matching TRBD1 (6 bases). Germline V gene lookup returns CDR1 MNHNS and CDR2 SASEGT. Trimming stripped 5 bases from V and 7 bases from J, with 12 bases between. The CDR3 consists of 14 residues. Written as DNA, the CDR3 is TGTGCCAGCAGTACGACAGGAGAGAATTCACCCCTCCACTTT. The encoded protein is CASSTTGENSPLHF.

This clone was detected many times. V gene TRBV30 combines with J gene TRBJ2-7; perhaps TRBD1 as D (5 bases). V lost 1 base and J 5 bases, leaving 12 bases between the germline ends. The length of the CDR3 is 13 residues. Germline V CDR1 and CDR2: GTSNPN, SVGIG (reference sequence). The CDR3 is CAWSATQGHEQYF. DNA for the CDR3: TGTGCCTGGAGTGCAACCCAGGGTCACGAGCAGTACTTC. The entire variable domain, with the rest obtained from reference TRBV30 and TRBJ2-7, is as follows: SQTIHQWPATLVQPVGSPLSLECTVEGTSNPNLYWYRQAAGRGLQLLFYSVGIGQISSEVPQNLSASRPQDRQFILSSKKLLLSDSGFYLCAWSATQGHEQYFGPGTRLTVT.

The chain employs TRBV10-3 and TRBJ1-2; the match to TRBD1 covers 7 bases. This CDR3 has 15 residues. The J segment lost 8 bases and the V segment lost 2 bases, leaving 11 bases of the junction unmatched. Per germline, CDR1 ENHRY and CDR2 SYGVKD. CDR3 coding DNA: TGTGCCATCAGTGAGGCCCCGACAGGGACGTCGGGCTACACCTTC. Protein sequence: CAISEAPTGTSGYTF.

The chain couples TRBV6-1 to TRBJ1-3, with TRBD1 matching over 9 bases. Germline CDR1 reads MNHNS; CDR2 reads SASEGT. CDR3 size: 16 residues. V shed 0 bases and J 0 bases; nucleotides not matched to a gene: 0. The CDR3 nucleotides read TGTGCCAGCAGTGAAGCGGGACAGGGCTCTGGAAACACCATATATTTT. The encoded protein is CASSEAGQGSGNTIYF.

The CDR3 DNA follows: TGCGCCAGCAGCCTCCGCCTGGGACAGGGGGCCCACGAGCAGTACTTC. Protein: CASSLRLGQGAHEQYF. The chain joins TRBV5-1 to TRBJ2-7; 12 nucleotides align to TRBD1. This CDR3 contains 16 residues. V lost 4 bases to trimming and J lost 5 bases; unmatched junction nucleotides: 10. Germline V gives CDR1 SGHRS, CDR2 YFSETQ.